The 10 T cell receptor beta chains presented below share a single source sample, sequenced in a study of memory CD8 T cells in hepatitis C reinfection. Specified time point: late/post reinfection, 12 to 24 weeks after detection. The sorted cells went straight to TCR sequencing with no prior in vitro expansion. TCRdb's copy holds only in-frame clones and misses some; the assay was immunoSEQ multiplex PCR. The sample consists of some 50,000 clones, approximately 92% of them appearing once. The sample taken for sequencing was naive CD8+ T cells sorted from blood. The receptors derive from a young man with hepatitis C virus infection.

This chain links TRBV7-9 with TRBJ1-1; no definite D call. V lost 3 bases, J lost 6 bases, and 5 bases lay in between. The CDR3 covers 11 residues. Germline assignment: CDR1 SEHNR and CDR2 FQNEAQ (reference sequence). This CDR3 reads CASSFPAEAFF. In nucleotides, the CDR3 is TGTGCCAGCAGCTTTCCCGCTGAAGCTTTCTTT.

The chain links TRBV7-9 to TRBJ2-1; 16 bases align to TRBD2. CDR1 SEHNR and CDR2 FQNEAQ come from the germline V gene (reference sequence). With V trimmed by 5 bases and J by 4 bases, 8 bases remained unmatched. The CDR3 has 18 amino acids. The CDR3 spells CASSQTGTSGRVYNEQFF. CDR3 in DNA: TGTGCCAGCAGCCAAACCGGGACTAGCGGGAGGGTTTACAATGAGCAGTTCTTC.

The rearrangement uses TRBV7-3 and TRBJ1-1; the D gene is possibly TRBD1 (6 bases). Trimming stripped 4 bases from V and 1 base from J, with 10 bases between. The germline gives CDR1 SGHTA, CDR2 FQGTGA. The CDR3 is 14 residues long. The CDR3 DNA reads TGTGCCAGCAGCTCCGAAGGGGGGAACACTGAAGCTTTCTTT. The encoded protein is CASSSEGGNTEAFF. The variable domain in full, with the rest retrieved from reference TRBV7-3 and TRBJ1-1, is GAGVSQTPSNKVTEKGKYVELRCDPISGHTALYWYRQSLGQGPEFLIYFQGTGAADDSGLPNDRFFAVRPEGSVSTLKIQRTERGDSAVYLCASSSEGGNTEAFFGQGTRLTVV.

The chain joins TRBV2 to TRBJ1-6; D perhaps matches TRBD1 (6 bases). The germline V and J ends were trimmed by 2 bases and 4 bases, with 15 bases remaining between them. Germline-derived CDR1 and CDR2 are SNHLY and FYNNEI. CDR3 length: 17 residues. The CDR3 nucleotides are TGTGCCAGCAGTGAAAGTGGGGGGGCGGGTTATAATTCACCCCTCCACTTT. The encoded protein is CASSESGGAGYNSPLHF.

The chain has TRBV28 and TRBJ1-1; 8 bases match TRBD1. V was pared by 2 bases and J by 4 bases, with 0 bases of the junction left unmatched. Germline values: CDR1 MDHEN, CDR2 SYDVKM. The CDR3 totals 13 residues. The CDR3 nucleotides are TGTGCCAGCAGTTTAACAGGGGGCACTGAAGCTTTCTTT. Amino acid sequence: CASSLTGGTEAFF.

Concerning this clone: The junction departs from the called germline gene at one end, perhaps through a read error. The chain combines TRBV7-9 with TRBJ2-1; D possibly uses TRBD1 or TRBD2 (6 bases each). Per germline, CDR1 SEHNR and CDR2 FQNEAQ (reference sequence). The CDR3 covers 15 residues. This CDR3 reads CAGSLGGGKFNEQFF. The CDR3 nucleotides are TGTGCCGGCAGCTTAGGAGGGGGAAAATTTAATGAGCAGTTCTTC.

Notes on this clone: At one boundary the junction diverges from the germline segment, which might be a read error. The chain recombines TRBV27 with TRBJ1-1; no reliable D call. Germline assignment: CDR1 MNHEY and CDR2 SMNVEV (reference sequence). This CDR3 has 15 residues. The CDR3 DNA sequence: TGTGCCGGCAGTTTAGGAGGAGGTTCGGAGACTGAAGCTTTCTTT. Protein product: CAGSLGGGSETEAFF.

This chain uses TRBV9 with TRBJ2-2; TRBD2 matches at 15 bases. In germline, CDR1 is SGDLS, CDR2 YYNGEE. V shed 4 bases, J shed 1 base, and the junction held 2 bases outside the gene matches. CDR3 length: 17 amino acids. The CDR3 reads CASSQGLAGGNTGELFF. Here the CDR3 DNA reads TGTGCCAGCAGCCAGGGACTAGCGGGAGGGAACACCGGGGAGCTGTTTTTT.

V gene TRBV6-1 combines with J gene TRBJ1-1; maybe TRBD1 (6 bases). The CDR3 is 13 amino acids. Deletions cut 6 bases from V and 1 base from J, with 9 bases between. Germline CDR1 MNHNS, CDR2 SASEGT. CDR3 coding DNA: TGTGCCAGCAGACCACAGGGGAACACTGAAGCTTTCTTT. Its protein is CASRPQGNTEAFF.

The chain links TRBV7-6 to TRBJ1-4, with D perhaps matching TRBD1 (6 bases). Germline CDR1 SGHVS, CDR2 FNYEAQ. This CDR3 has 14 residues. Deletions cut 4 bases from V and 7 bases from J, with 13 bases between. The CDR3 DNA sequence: TGTGCCAGCAGCTCCCTGGGGGGGCGTGAAAAACTGTTTTTT. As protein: CASSSLGGREKLFF.